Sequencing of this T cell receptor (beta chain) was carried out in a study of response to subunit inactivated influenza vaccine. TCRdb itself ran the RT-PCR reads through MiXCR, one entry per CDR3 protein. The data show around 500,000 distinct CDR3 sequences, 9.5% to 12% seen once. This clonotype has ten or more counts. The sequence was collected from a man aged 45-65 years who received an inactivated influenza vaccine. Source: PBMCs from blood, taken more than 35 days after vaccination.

The CDR3 sequence is CASSLGASQETQYF. CDR3 bases: TGTGCCAGCAGCTTAGGGGCTTCCCAAGAGACCCAGTACTTC. The chain is built from TRBV11-2 and TRBJ2-5; D not certain. V gave up 1 base and J gave up 1 base, with 7 bases separating them. CDR3 length: 14 amino acids. The germline gives CDR1 SGHAT, CDR2 FQNNGV.